This T cell receptor (beta chain) was observed in a study of blood T cell repertoires in COVID-19. Across the study: Samples of COVID-19 (acute and convalescent) were obtained from the United States, Italy and Spain. The cDNA or gDNA used as material had been derived from T cells, B-cell-depleted T cells, or PBMCs.

The CDR3 spans 16 residues. V shed 0 bases and J shed 1 base, with 12 bases lying between them. Germline V gives CDR1 ENHRY, CDR2 SYGVKD. This clone turned up a few times. Under the authors' procedure: Amplification of reference gene primers was used by the study to estimate nucleated cell counts. Profiled with immunoSEQ multiplex PCR; TCRdb holds only in-frame clones, not every one. V and J calls plus clone size are reproduced from that table; the DNA served to infer D and trimming. The sample shows around 86,000 clones, less than 85% of them seen only once. The V and J genes are TRBV10-3 and TRBJ1-1; no reliable D call. This clonotype originated in an elderly man with acute or convalescent COVID-19. What was sequenced was peripheral blood. The CDR3 region is CAISESIITGNTEAFF. Written as DNA, the CDR3 is TGTGCCATCAGTGAGTCTATCATCACGGGGAACACTGAAGCTTTCTTT.